Listed here are 25 T cell receptor delta chains from one sample, sequenced in a study of human gamma delta and Vdelta1 T cells. TCRdb called clones anew from the PCR reads with CATT. The sample carries around 6,000 delta-chain clones, around 41% recorded once. No antigen has been assigned to these receptors. Sequencing used Vdelta1 gamma-delta T cells from blood grown in culture (DOT cells). These receptors originate from a human donor in good health.

This clone was recorded a few times. J is TRDJ1 and V is TRDV1, with 12 bases lining up with TRDD3. CDR1 is TSWWSYY and CDR2 is QGS in the germline V gene. V gave up 4 bases and J gave up 1 base; unmatched junction bases: 31. The CDR3 runs to 25 residues. CDR3 coding DNA: TGTGCTCTTGGGGCCCGGCTACTTCTTTTTAATACTGGGGGATACCCCCGCTTTACCACCGATAAACTCATCTTT. Translated, it gives CALGARLLLFNTGGYPRFTTDKLIF.

Concerning this clone itself: This could be a read error, since a much larger clone is one nucleotide away. Other nucleotide sequences from this sample produce the same CDR3. The V call is TRDV1, the J call TRDJ1; 11 bases match TRDD3. V was clipped by 9 bases and J by 0 bases; unmatched bases: 9. CDR1 is TSWWSYY and CDR2 is QGS in the germline V gene. The CDR3 loop spans 16 amino acids. In DNA form, the CDR3 reads TGTGCTCTACCCCTAACTGGGGGATATAACACCGATAAACTCATCTTT. Its translation is CALPLTGGYNTDKLIF.

The chain joins TRDV1 to TRDJ1; TRDD2 might be the D (6 bases). Per germline, CDR1 TSWWSYY and CDR2 QGS. This CDR3 is built from 20 residues. The V gene lost 2 bases and the J gene lost 0 bases, with 25 bases spanning the gap. The CDR3 coding sequence is TGTGCTCTTGGGGAAAGAGGGGTGGCCTTCCACCGTCCATACACCGATAAACTCATCTTT. It yields the protein CALGERGVAFHRPYTDKLIF.

This clone has only a few counts. The rearrangement uses TRDV1 and TRDJ1; 8 positions agree with TRDD3. Germline CDR1 reads TSWWSYY; CDR2 reads QGS. The CDR3 loop spans 21 amino acids. V lost 0 bases, J lost 0 bases, and 18 bases stayed unmatched. The CDR3 nucleotides read TGTGCTCTTGGGGAACTATTAGTGTACGGACAGCTGGGGATACACACCGATAAACTCATCTTT. Protein: CALGELLVYGQLGIHTDKLIF.

This chain joins TRDV1 and TRDJ1; TRDD3 agrees at 9 bases. CDR1 and CDR2 from the germline V gene are TSWWSYY and QGS. The CDR3 runs to 18 residues. The J segment lost 2 bases and the V segment lost 1 base, leaving 11 bases of the junction unmatched. The DNA for the CDR3 is TGTGCTCTTGGGGAACGAGAGTTCGGGGATACGCGAACCGATAAACTCATCTTT. Translating it yields CALGEREFGDTRTDKLIF.

The J gene is TRDJ1, the V gene TRDV1; 11 positions match TRDD3. Germline lookup yields CDR1 TSWWSYY and CDR2 QGS. The V and J ends lost 4 bases and 0 bases, in that order; junction bases with no gene match: 22. The CDR3 covers 22 residues. CDR3 region: CALGVPKSLLSLGDKYTDKLIF. The CDR3 DNA follows: TGTGCTCTTGGGGTCCCTAAAAGCCTTCTATCACTGGGGGATAAATACACCGATAAACTCATCTTT.

Comment on this clone: This likely traces to a read error, being one base from a far larger clone. This chain joins TRDV1 and TRDJ1, with D perhaps matching TRDD2 (5 bases). The germline CDR1 and CDR2 sequences are TSWWSYY and QGS. Trimming removed 3 bases at V and 5 bases at J, with 34 bases between. The CDR3 is 21 amino acids. The CDR3: CALGDPRASTNLRTILDKLIF. The CDR3 region has the DNA TGTGCTCTTGGGGATCCTCGGGCTTCCACAAATCTCCGTACCATCCTGGATAAACTCATCTTT.

The chain joins TRDV1 to TRDJ1, with TRDD3 matching over 9 bases. The CDR3 covers 24 residues. V lost 0 bases to trimming and J lost 2 bases; unmatched junction nucleotides: 28. Germline CDR1 reads TSWWSYY; CDR2 reads QGS. For the CDR3, the DNA is TGTGCTCTTGGGGAACTAGAACGAGCCCTTCCCATGGGGTACTGGGGGACTATTACCGATAAACTCATCTTT. This translates into CALGELERALPMGYWGTITDKLIF.

Only one count was recorded for this clone. The chain couples TRDV1 to TRDJ1; TRDD3 is a possible D gene (6 bases). The germline gives CDR1 TSWWSYY, CDR2 QGS. There are 22 residues in the CDR3. Trimming took 7 bases from V and 0 from J, leaving 36 bases between them. The CDR3 DNA sequence: TGTGCTCTTGTAAAAAGAGGATTCCCTGTCGACTTTGGGGGTCCGTACACCGATAAACTCATCTTT. Translating gives CALVKRGFPVDFGGPYTDKLIF.

Worth noting for this clone: A read error may account for a junction end that differs from germline. The chain employs TRDV1 and TRDJ1, with D uncertain. In germline, CDR1 is TSWWSYY, CDR2 QGS. CDR3 length equals 13 residues. CDR3 coding DNA: TGTGCTCTTGGGGAAATGTCCGACTCGAAACTAATCTTT. It translates to CALGEMSDSKLIF.

For this clone: A read error is possible here, since a much larger clone lies one base away. This sequence joins TRDV1 and TRDJ1; 7 bases match TRDD3. V lost 5 bases, J lost 0 bases, and 24 bases stayed unmatched. The CDR3 is 21 amino acids. Germline CDR1 is TSWWSYY and CDR2 is QGS. CDR3 DNA sequence: TGTGCTCTTGGGCATGGAGGACCTAAACCCGTACTGGGGTCCAACACCGATAAACTCATCTTT. Translated, it gives CALGHGGPKPVLGSNTDKLIF.

This clone was seen more than once but under ten times. The chain has TRDV1 and TRDJ1; D is possibly TRDD3 (5 bases). Germline CDR1 reads TSWWSYY; CDR2 reads QGS. The CDR3 has 17 residues. Deletions cut 0 bases from V and 0 bases from J, with 14 bases between. The CDR3 loop is CALGELSFWAYTDKLIF. In nucleotides, the CDR3 is TGTGCTCTTGGGGAACTATCGTTCTGGGCTTACACCGATAAACTCATCTTT.

The rearrangement joins TRAV29/DV5 to TRDJ1, with 10 bases matching TRDD3. Trimming took 3 bases from V and 4 from J; bases not matched to a gene: 3. The CDR3 sequence is 13 residues long. Per germline, CDR1 NSMFDY and CDR2 ISSIKDK. CDR3 protein: CAAMGGYGDKLIF. The CDR3 nucleotides are TGTGCAGCAATGGGGGGATACGGCGATAAACTCATCTTT.

With respect to this clone: Being one base from a much bigger clone, this may be a read error. The genes are TRDV1 and TRDJ1, with 11 positions matching TRDD3. Germline V CDR1 and CDR2: TSWWSYY, QGS. The CDR3 is made up of 24 amino acids. V lost 4 bases and J lost 0; bases outside the gene matches: 28. In DNA, the CDR3 is TGTGCTCTTGGGGTCATACCACCCTTGGCCGGGGCTGGGGGATACCCCCCTTACACCGATAAACTCATCTTT. Encoded protein: CALGVIPPLAGAGGYPPYTDKLIF.

The chain recombines TRDV1 with TRDJ1, with D maybe TRDD3 (5 bases). The CDR3 covers 12 residues. Trimming left V 5 bases short and J 11 bases short, with 15 bases between. Germline values: CDR1 TSWWSYY, CDR2 QGS. This CDR3 reads CALGKLLGLLIF. The CDR3, as DNA: TGTGCTCTTGGGAAGCTCCTGGGATTGCTCATCTTT.

J is TRDJ1 and V is TRDV1, with TRDD3 matching 7 bases. The CDR3 spans 17 residues. After removal of 7 bases from V and 0 bases from J, the junction contained 14 bases not matched to a gene. The germline V gene encodes CDR1 TSWWSYY and CDR2 QGS. This chain's CDR3 is CALDYALGAPYTDKLIF. The CDR3 coding sequence is TGTGCTCTTGACTACGCTCTGGGGGCTCCGTACACCGATAAACTCATCTTT.

The chain has TRDV1 and TRDJ1; TRDD3 matches 9 bases. V was clipped by 5 bases and J by 3 bases; unmatched bases: 22. There are 20 residues in the CDR3. Germline CDR1 and CDR2: TSWWSYY and QGS. This CDR3 reads CALGNLLIWGIMFGADKLIF. In DNA, the CDR3 is TGTGCTCTTGGGAATCTTCTTATATGGGGGATAATGTTTGGAGCCGATAAACTCATCTTT.

With respect to this clone: A read error likely explains this, since a far larger clone differs by one base. The chain employs TRDV1 and TRDJ1; D gene unclear. The CDR3 consists of 18 residues. Germline CDR1 TSWWSYY, CDR2 QGS. CDR3 protein: CALVELRTRGHGDDKLIF. In DNA form, the CDR3 reads TGTGCTCTTGTGGAACTACGGACCCGGGGTCACGGAGACGATAAACTCATCTTT.

The table lists this clone with a count of one. The gene calls are TRDV1 and TRDJ1; TRDD3 matches at 7 bases. After removal of 1 base from V and 0 bases from J, the junction contained 20 bases not matched to a gene. This CDR3 has 21 residues. Germline CDR1 TSWWSYY, CDR2 QGS. The DNA of the CDR3 is TGTGCTCTTGGGGAACATCCCTGGGGGGTGGGGGTTCAGCTCAACACCGATAAACTCATCTTT. The encoded protein is CALGEHPWGVGVQLNTDKLIF.

The rearrangement links TRDV1 to TRDJ1; 13 nucleotides align to TRDD3. The junction had 15 bases not matched to a gene; V was cut back by 1 base and J by 1 base. CDR1 TSWWSYY and CDR2 QGS come from the germline V gene. CDR3 length: 21 amino acids. The CDR3 sequence: CALGEPTPCTGGYGCTDKLIF. The CDR3 region has the DNA TGTGCTCTTGGGGAACCTACCCCCTGTACTGGGGGATACGGATGCACCGATAAACTCATCTTT.

The gene calls are TRDV1 and TRDJ1; 13 bases are a match to TRDD3. J gave up 4 bases and V 2 bases, and 13 bases lay outside the gene matches. The V gene's germline CDR1 is TSWWSYY and CDR2 QGS. This CDR3 contains 19 residues. The CDR3 sequence is CALGELVGRDWGIRDKLIF. DNA of the CDR3: TGTGCTCTTGGGGAATTAGTTGGACGGGACTGGGGGATACGCGATAAACTCATCTTT.

Only a few counts were recorded for this clone. The genes are TRDV1 and TRDJ1; TRDD3 agrees at 13 bases. This CDR3 is 21 amino acids long. J gave up 4 bases and V 4 bases, and 21 bases lay outside the gene matches. CDR1 is TSWWSYY, CDR2 QGS, per germline. CDR3 in DNA: TGTGCTCTTGGGGTTCTTCCTCCGCCTTCGAACTGGGGGATACGCGACGATAAACTCATCTTT. Its translation is CALGVLPPPSNWGIRDDKLIF.

The genes are TRDV1 and TRDJ1; no definite D call. Trimming removed 2 bases at V and 1 base at J, with 14 bases between. CDR3 length: 16 amino acids. The germline gives CDR1 TSWWSYY, CDR2 QGS. In DNA, the CDR3 is TGTGCTCTTGGGGAAAGGTCGCAAGGGTCCACCGATAAACTCATCTTT. It codes for CALGERSQGSTDKLIF.

By proportion, this clone is large (0.1 to 1%). The chain links TRDV1 to TRDJ1, with D hard to call. This CDR3 is built from 18 residues. V was cut by 2 bases and J by 11 bases, with 30 bases left in between. The germline V gene has CDR1 TSWWSYY and CDR2 QGS. The DNA for the CDR3 is TGTGCTCTTGGGGAATCACCTCTTGCCGAACCGGTCATGAGTATGCTCATCTTT. Translating gives CALGESPLAEPVMSMLIF.

This clone showed up just a few times. This rearrangement joins TRDV1 to TRDJ1; TRDD3 matches 9 bases. CDR3 length equals 16 residues. Germline assignment: CDR1 TSWWSYY and CDR2 QGS. V was clipped by 2 bases and J by 7 bases; unmatched bases: 11. In nucleotides, the CDR3 is TGTGCTCTTGGGGAAAGGGGATACGTGACCCCTTCTAAACTCATCTTT. Translation: CALGERGYVTPSKLIF.